The next 10 T cell receptor beta chains were all read from a single sample in a study of blood T cell repertoires in COVID-19. Using immunoSEQ multiplex PCR, the repertoire was profiled, and TCRdb retains in-frame clones only, with some absent. The sample has about 210,000 clones, 81% seen once; the top ten hold about 8.9%. The specimen sequenced was PBMCs or T cells enriched from blood (not recorded which). The receptors stem from a woman aged 45 to 65 with acute COVID-19.

This chain uses TRBV7-2 with TRBJ1-5, with 7 bases fitting TRBD1. This CDR3 region has 18 residues. Germline V CDR1 and CDR2: SGHTA, FQGNSA. Trimming at V came to 2 bases and at J to 1 base, leaving 11 bases not matched to a gene. The CDR3: CASSLLGTAMRSNQPQHF. CDR3 coding DNA: TGTGCCAGCAGCTTACTAGGGACAGCTATGAGGAGCAATCAGCCCCAGCATTTT.

The genes are TRBV7-9 and TRBJ2-7; no clear D. V was trimmed by 5 bases and J by 0 bases, leaving 5 bases between them. Looked up from germline, CDR1 is SEHNR and CDR2 is FQNEAQ (reference sequence). The CDR3 runs 12 residues. CDR3 DNA: TGTGCCAGCAGCCCTAGCTCCTACGAGCAGTACTTC. Translated, it gives CASSPSSYEQYF.

The chain recombines TRBV20-1 with TRBJ2-2; tentatively, D is TRBD1 (7 bases). The length of the CDR3 is 16 residues. V lost 3 bases to trimming and J lost 4 bases, with 18 bases between them. Germline loops: CDR1 DFQATT, CDR2 SNEGSKA (reference sequence). CDR3 region: CSASPSRQGGTGELFF. The DNA for the CDR3 is TGCAGTGCTAGTCCATCGAGGCAGGGGGGCACCGGGGAGCTGTTTTTT.

The V gene is TRBV19, the J gene TRBJ2-5; 9 bases line up with TRBD1. V shed 4 bases, J shed 1 base, and the junction held 4 bases outside the gene matches. The CDR3 consists of 15 residues. Germline V gives CDR1 LNHDA, CDR2 SQIVND (reference sequence). CDR3 protein: CASSSRQGVQETQYF. The CDR3 coding sequence is TGTGCCAGTAGTAGCCGACAGGGGGTCCAAGAGACCCAGTACTTC.

The chain recombines TRBV4-3 with TRBJ1-1, with unresolved D. V was clipped by 3 bases and J by 11 bases, with 16 bases between them. CDR1 and CDR2 (germline): LGHNA, YSLEER. The CDR3 loop spans 13 amino acids. CDR3 bases: TGCGCCAGCAGCCACACACCTGGGGAGGCGGCTTTCTTT. It encodes CASSHTPGEAAFF.

V and J are TRBV19 and TRBJ1-5, with TRBD1 matching over 10 bases. After removal of 7 bases from V and 6 bases from J, the junction contained 3 bases not matched to a gene. Germline CDR1 and CDR2: LNHDA and SQIVND (reference sequence). There are 13 residues in the CDR3. The CDR3 DNA reads TGTGCCAGTACCAGACAGGGGGCTCAGCCCCAGCATTTT. Its protein product is CASTRQGAQPQHF. The whole variable domain, filled in from reference TRBV19 and TRBJ1-5, reads DGGITQSPKYLFRKEGQNVTLSCEQNLNHDAMYWYRQDPGQGLRLIYYSQIVNDFQKGDIAEGYSVSREKKESFPLTVTSAQKNPTAFYLCASTRQGAQPQHFGDGTRLSIL.

This clone has just a few counts. The rearrangement joins TRBV7-2 to TRBJ2-7; D remains unclear. This CDR3 has 15 amino acids. The V gene's germline CDR1 is SGHTA and CDR2 FQGNSA. V lost 2 bases and J 2 bases, leaving 13 bases between the germline ends. The CDR3 DNA sequence: TGTGCCAGCAGCTTATTCTCGCGTCCCCCCTACGAGCAGTACTTC. This translates into CASSLFSRPPYEQYF.

V usage is TRBV6-2 or TRBV6-3 and J usage is TRBJ1-1; a weak D match, TRBD1 (6 bases). V lost 0 bases, J lost 10 bases, and 9 bases lay in between. Germline CDR1 MNHEY, CDR2 SVGEGT. The CDR3 runs 12 residues. CDR3 amino acids: CASSYSARGAFF. CDR3 sequence (DNA): TGTGCCAGCAGTTACTCAGCCAGGGGAGCTTTCTTT.

The chain carries TRBV2 and TRBJ2-4, with TRBD2 as a possible D gene (7 bases). Germline V gene data show CDR1 as SNHLY and CDR2 as FYNNEI. V lost 7 bases and J 6 bases, leaving 16 bases between the germline ends. The CDR3 has 14 residues. CDR3 amino acids: CASTGRGGLNIQYF. CDR3 in DNA: TGTGCCAGCACCGGAAGGGGGGGGTTAAACATTCAGTACTTC.

This chain uses TRBV15 with TRBJ2-3, with 9 nucleotides matching TRBD1. The germline V gene encodes CDR1 LNHNV and CDR2 YYDKDF (reference sequence). Losses at the gene ends were 2 bases for V and 2 bases for J; bases not matched to a gene: 11. The CDR3 is 18 amino acids. The CDR3 protein is CATSRKPRGQGSTDTQYF. The CDR3, as DNA: TGTGCCACCAGCAGAAAACCGCGGGGACAGGGTTCCACAGATACGCAGTATTTT.